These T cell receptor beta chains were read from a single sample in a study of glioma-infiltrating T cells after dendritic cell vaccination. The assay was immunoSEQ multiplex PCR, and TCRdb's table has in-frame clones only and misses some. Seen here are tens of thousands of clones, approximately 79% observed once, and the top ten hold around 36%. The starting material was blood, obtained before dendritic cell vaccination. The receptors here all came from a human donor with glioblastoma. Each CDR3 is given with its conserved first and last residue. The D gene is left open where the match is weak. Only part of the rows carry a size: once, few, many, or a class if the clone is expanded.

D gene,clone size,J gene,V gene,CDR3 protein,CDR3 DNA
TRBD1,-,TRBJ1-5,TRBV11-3,CAILPYRGEGNQPQHF,TGTGCCATCCTCCCTTACAGGGGGGAAGGCAATCAGCCCCAGCATTTT
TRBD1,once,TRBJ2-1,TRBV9,CASSVGQGSNEQFF,TGTGCCAGCAGCGTGGGACAGGGGAGCAATGAGCAGTTCTTC
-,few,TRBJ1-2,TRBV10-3,CAIREGDTRNYGYTF,TGTGCCATCAGGGAGGGGGACACTAGAAACTATGGCTACACCTTC
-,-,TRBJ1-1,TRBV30,CAWSVNTANTEAFF,TGTGCCTGGAGTGTAAACACAGCGAACACTGAAGCTTTCTTT
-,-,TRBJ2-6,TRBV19,CASSIEYRASSGANVLTF,TGTGCCAGTAGTATAGAGTACAGGGCTAGCTCTGGGGCCAACGTCCTGACTTTC
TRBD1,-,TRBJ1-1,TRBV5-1,CASSLRTGGKNTEAFF,TGCGCCAGCAGCCTTCGGACAGGGGGTAAGAACACTGAAGCTTTCTTT
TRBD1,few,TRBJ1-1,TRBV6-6,CASSYEEQGETTEAFF,TGTGCCAGCAGTTACGAGGAACAGGGGGAAACCACTGAAGCTTTCTTT
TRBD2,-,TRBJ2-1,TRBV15,CATSRDRSGSTNEQFF,TGTGCCACCAGCAGAGATCGTAGCGGGAGTACGAATGAGCAGTTCTTC
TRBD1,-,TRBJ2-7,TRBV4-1,CASSLDRGPYEQYF,TGCGCCAGCAGCCTAGACAGGGGACCCTACGAGCAGTACTTC
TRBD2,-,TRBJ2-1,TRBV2,CASRPGLEIEQFF,TGTGCCAGCAGGCCGGGACTAGAGATTGAGCAGTTCTTC
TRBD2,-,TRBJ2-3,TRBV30,CAWTAGGPSDTQYF,TGTGCCTGGACGGCGGGAGGGCCCTCAGATACGCAGTATTTT
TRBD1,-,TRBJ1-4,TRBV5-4,CASSWQGAANEKLFF,TGTGCCAGCAGCTGGCAGGGGGCGGCTAATGAAAAACTGTTTTTT
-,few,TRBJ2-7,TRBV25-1,CASSEYITQSEQYF,TGTGCCAGCAGTGAATATATTACCCAGTCCGAGCAGTACTTC
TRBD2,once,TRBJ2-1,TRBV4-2,CASSQETSGDYNEQFF,TGTGCCAGCAGCCAAGAGACTAGCGGAGACTACAATGAGCAGTTCTTC
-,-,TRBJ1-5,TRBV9,CASSGGGGLQPQHF,TGTGCCAGCAGCGGAGGAGGAGGGCTTCAGCCCCAGCATTTT
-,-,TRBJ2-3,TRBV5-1,CASSLAPGVQDTQYF,TGCGCCAGCAGCTTGGCGCCAGGCGTGCAAGATACGCAGTATTTT
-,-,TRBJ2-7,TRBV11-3,CASSLDSEGEQYF,TGTGCCAGCAGCCTCGACTCGGAGGGGGAGCAGTACTTC
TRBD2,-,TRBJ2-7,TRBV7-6,CASSLGVGGTSSYEQYF,TGTGCCAGCAGCTTAGGGGTAGGGGGGACTAGCTCCTACGAGCAGTACTTC
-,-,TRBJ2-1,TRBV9,CASSVVGDAYNEQFF,TGTGCCAGCAGCGTAGTGGGCGACGCCTACAATGAGCAGTTCTTC
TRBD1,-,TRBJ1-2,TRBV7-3,CASSSDRGYGYTF,TGTGCCAGCAGCTCAGACAGGGGCTATGGCTACACCTTC